The rows below give T cell receptor beta chains drawn from one sample of a study of cytomegalovirus exposure and HLA in healthy donors. The protocol was immunoSEQ multiplex PCR, while the TCRdb copy is restricted to in-frame clones and leaves out a portion. The sample has 100,000 to 150,000 clones; more than 70% are singletons. The sample was PBMCs. All receptors derive from a woman aged 55 to 70 in good health and CMV-seronegative. Both conserved end residues are part of each CDR3. D genes are given only for firm matches.

d_gene,v_gene,j_gene,CDR3aa
.,TRBV5-1,TRBJ2-5,CASRNSLGGPETQYF
TRBD2,TRBV5-1,TRBJ2-7,CASSLSGGSHHEQYF
TRBD2,TRBV10-1,.,CASSEAGSGISSYEQYF
TRBD1,TRBV7-7,TRBJ2-5,CASSIQQGAQETQYF
TRBD1,TRBV5-1,TRBJ2-5,CASSAGGGTGHQETQYF
TRBD1,TRBV11-1,TRBJ1-1,CASSSPGQAERRFGAFF
.,TRBV7-6,TRBJ1-5,CASSLGPGSNQPQHF
.,TRBV4-1,TRBJ2-1,CASSHAKGGVSYNEQFF
.,TRBV18,TRBJ2-1,CASSPQGKGSYNEQFF
.,TRBV23-1,TRBJ1-1,CASSQSGANTEAFF
.,TRBV5-6,TRBJ2-7,CASSLGGTYYEQYF
TRBD2,TRBV7-9,TRBJ2-5,CASSPGLAGEDQYF
TRBD1,TRBV5-1,TRBJ1-3,CASTKGQGPNTIYF
TRBD2,TRBV29-1,TRBJ2-5,CSVEDPLLAGGRKTQYF
.,TRBV10-2,TRBJ2-2,CAVSDRNTGELFF
.,TRBV5-1,TRBJ2-5,CASSLATPGETQYF
.,TRBV7-2,TRBJ2-2,CASSSSVNLGELFF
TRBD1,TRBV2,TRBJ2-1,CASSARGGLAYNEQFF
.,TRBV6-1,TRBJ1-4,CASNLQATLNEKLFF
TRBD1,TRBV30,TRBJ1-2,CAKGQGRYGYTF
.,TRBV7-8,TRBJ2-1,CASSLSPVNEQFF
TRBD2,TRBV7-9,TRBJ2-3,CASSWIAGGITDTQYF
TRBD1,TRBV5-6,TRBJ2-7,CASSLGQTYVGQYF
TRBD1,TRBV7-3,TRBJ2-7,CASSPGQGDSYEQYF
.,TRBV11-1,TRBJ1-1,CASSRPFGVTEAFF
.,TRBV5-4,TRBJ2-2,CASSLQGTGELFF
TRBD2,TRBV9,TRBJ2-1,CASSVLGTSGGAGQFF
TRBD2,TRBV6-5,TRBJ2-7,CASSQGLAGGYEQYF
TRBD2,TRBV28,.,CASRNSGVTYEQYF
TRBD2,TRBV5-1,TRBJ2-1,CASSLLAGGSYNEQFF
.,TRBV30,TRBJ1-6,CAWSDPGSNSPLHF
TRBD1,TRBV7-8,TRBJ2-2,CASSLPTGAFNTGELFF
TRBD1,TRBV2,TRBJ2-1,CASSQGQGARNEQFF
TRBD1,TRBV28,TRBJ1-2,CASSPYRGHYGYTF
.,TRBV28,TRBJ1-1,CASSLARGLGTEAFF
.,TRBV6-1,TRBJ2-1,CASSDTTLSSYIYYNEQFF
.,TRBV7-9,TRBJ2-4,CASSLVPRAGGENIQYF